This is a list of T cell receptor beta chains from one sample in a study of CD8 T cells in Susac syndrome. TCRdb used MiXCR to reprocess the immunoSEQ multiplex PCR reads, holding one entry per CDR3 protein. Of more than 85,000 distinct CDR3 sequences in the sample, about 95% are singletons; the top ten hold roughly 0.096%. Sequencing was performed on CD4+ T cells from PBMCs. These receptors originate from a human donor in good health. Both conserved end residues are part of each CDR3. The D gene is left open where the match is weak. Expanded clones get a size class; other rows say once, few or many, or leave the size out.

TRBJ1-5	TRBV30	-	-	CAWSPGHGVSNQPQHF	TGTGCCTGGAGTCCGGGACACGGGGTTAGCAATCAGCCCCAGCATTTT
TRBJ2-5	TRBV18	-	TRBD1	CASSQGQEETQYF	TGTGCCAGCTCACAGGGACAGGAGGAGACCCAGTACTTC
TRBJ2-2	TRBV29-1	-	TRBD2	CSVEKTSGIGGELFF	TGCAGCGTTGAAAAAACTAGCGGGATTGGCGGGGAGCTGTTTTTT
TRBJ2-3	TRBV11-3	-	TRBD1	CASSGGQYSTDTQYF	TGTGCCAGCAGCGGGGGACAGTATAGCACAGATACGCAGTATTTT
TRBJ2-7	TRBV27	-	-	CASSFSRLSGEQYF	TGTGCCAGCAGTTTTTCCCGGCTGAGCGGCGAGCAGTACTTC
TRBJ2-1	TRBV24-1	-	-	CATSAQGYEQFF	TGTGCCACCAGTGCCCAGGGTTATGAGCAGTTCTTC
TRBJ2-4	TRBV7-2	-	TRBD1	CASSPSTGNHIQYF	TGTGCCAGCAGCCCCTCGACAGGGAATCACATTCAGTACTTC
TRBJ2-7	TRBV12-3/TRBV12-4	-	-	CASSLVGPSTPFPYF	TGTGCCAGCAGTTTAGTAGGGCCCTCGACCCCCTTCCCGTACTTC
TRBJ2-1	TRBV29-1	-	TRBD2	CSVASGRAFNEQFF	TGCAGCGTTGCTAGCGGGAGGGCCTTCAATGAGCAGTTCTTC
TRBJ2-4	TRBV20-1	-	-	CSVGDLAKNIQYF	TGCAGTGTCGGGGACTTAGCCAAAAACATTCAGTACTTC
TRBJ2-7	TRBV28	-	-	CASSLNRAGEQYF	TGTGCCAGCAGTTTAAACAGGGCGGGCGAGCAGTACTTC
TRBJ2-1	TRBV6-9	-	TRBD2	CAGTSGVNEQFF	TGTGCCGGGACTAGCGGGGTCAATGAGCAGTTCTTC
TRBJ2-7	TRBV5-1	once	-	CASSLEGALPYEQYF	TGCGCCAGCAGCTTGGAAGGGGCGCTGCCCTACGAGCAGTACTTC
TRBJ2-7	TRBV12-3/TRBV12-4	-	-	CASSFTWSQNYEQYF	TGTGCCAGCAGTTTCACCTGGAGCCAAAACTACGAGCAGTACTTC
TRBJ2-7	TRBV7-9	-	TRBD1	CASSLARQGNYEQYF	TGTGCCAGCAGCTTAGCCCGACAGGGGAACTACGAGCAGTACTTC
TRBJ2-1	TRBV6-5	-	TRBD2	CASSSTPGLAGNEQFF	TGTGCCAGCAGTTCCACCCCGGGACTAGCGGGAAATGAGCAGTTCTTC
TRBJ2-7	TRBV7-2	once	TRBD1	CASSLAGAGGPNEQYF	TGTGCCAGCAGCTTAGCAGGTGCAGGGGGCCCTAACGAGCAGTACTTC
TRBJ2-5	TRBV7-8	-	TRBD1	CASSPGGVRETQYF	TGTGCCAGCAGCCCAGGGGGCGTGAGGGAGACCCAGTACTTC
TRBJ1-1	TRBV18	-	-	CASSPTMNTEAFF	TGTGCCAGCTCACCCACAATGAACACTGAAGCTTTCTTT
TRBJ2-7	TRBV28	-	-	CASSPDGGGLSYEQYF	TGTGCCAGCAGTCCGGACGGAGGGGGTCTCTCCTACGAGCAGTACTTC
TRBJ1-1	TRBV19	-	-	CASLREEGTEAFF	TGTGCCAGCCTCAGGGAGGAGGGCACTGAAGCTTTCTTT
TRBJ2-5	TRBV24-1	-	-	CATSGTGLIETQYF	TGTGCCACCAGTGGGACTGGCCTCATTGAGACCCAGTACTTC
TRBJ1-1	TRBV30	-	TRBD1	CAWTQGTASGYTEAFF	TGTGCCTGGACACAAGGGACAGCCTCGGGGTACACTGAAGCTTTCTTT
TRBJ2-7	TRBV5-1	-	-	CASSLTPAPVSYEQYF	TGCGCCAGCAGCTTAACCCCAGCGCCGGTCTCCTACGAGCAGTACTTC
TRBJ2-4	TRBV14	-	-	CASSPRLRDIQYF	TGTGCCAGCAGCCCGCGTCTCAGGGACATTCAGTACTTC
TRBJ2-7	TRBV6-5	-	-	CASSASSYEQYF	TGTGCCAGCAGCGCCAGCTCCTACGAGCAGTACTTC
TRBJ1-2	TRBV19	-	-	CASSPRGGYNYGYTF	TGTGCCAGTAGTCCCAGAGGGGGGTATAACTATGGCTACACCTTC
TRBJ1-1	TRBV5-4	-	-	CASSLNSYTEAFF	TGTGCCAGCAGCTTAAACAGTTACACTGAAGCTTTCTTT
TRBJ2-2	TRBV6-2/TRBV6-3	-	-	CASSYGQSNTGELFF	TGTGCCAGCAGTTACGGGCAGAGTAACACCGGGGAGCTGTTTTTT
TRBJ2-1	TRBV29-1	-	TRBD2	CSGGLADYNEQFF	TGCAGCGGAGGACTAGCGGACTACAATGAGCAGTTCTTC
TRBJ2-7	TRBV7-9	-	TRBD1	CASSLGLQGPGDEQYF	TGTGCCAGCAGCTTAGGCCTACAGGGGCCTGGGGACGAGCAGTACTTC
TRBJ2-3	TRBV15	-	TRBD2	CATSRGGGAGAADTQYF	TGTGCCACCAGCAGAGGGGGGGGAGCGGGAGCGGCAGATACGCAGTATTTT
TRBJ1-1	TRBV29-1	-	-	CSVEPGRPGSTEAFF	TGCAGCGTTGAACCGGGACGCCCAGGGAGCACTGAAGCTTTCTTT
TRBJ1-1	TRBV12-3/TRBV12-4	-	-	CASSPYREGRNTEAFF	TGTGCCAGCAGTCCCTACAGGGAAGGACGGAACACTGAAGCTTTCTTT
TRBJ2-7	TRBV5-1	-	-	CASRRAGLQPYEQYF	TGCGCCAGCAGGAGGGCGGGACTCCAACCCTACGAGCAGTACTTC
TRBJ2-3	TRBV29-1	-	-	CSVHRDMNADTQYF	TGCAGCGTTCACCGGGACATGAACGCAGATACGCAGTATTTT
TRBJ2-1	TRBV6-5	-	-	CASSTTWSEQFF	TGTGCCAGCAGCACAACATGGAGTGAGCAGTTCTTC
TRBJ1-2	TRBV14	-	-	CASSQDLLGPYGYTF	TGTGCCAGCAGCCAAGATTTGCTGGGCCCCTATGGCTACACCTTC
TRBJ1-2	TRBV7-2	-	-	CASSAYGDGYTF	TGTGCCAGCAGCGCTTACGGGGATGGCTACACCTTC
TRBJ1-2	TRBV29-1	-	TRBD1	CSVATGGGYTF	TGCAGCGTAGCTACAGGGGGTGGCTACACCTTC
TRBJ2-1	TRBV7-9	-	-	CASSQGLYNEQFF	TGTGCCAGCAGCCAGGGGCTATACAATGAGCAGTTCTTC
TRBJ2-7	TRBV10-3	-	TRBD1	CAISDGTGGGYEQYF	TGTGCCATCAGTGATGGGACAGGGGGCGGATACGAGCAGTACTTC
TRBJ2-3	TRBV6-4	few	-	CASSLGPGTDTQYF	TGTGCCAGCAGTCTTGGACCCGGCACAGATACGCAGTATTTT
TRBJ2-5	TRBV4-2	-	-	CASSQDLSETQYF	TGTGCCAGCAGCCAAGATCTCTCAGAGACCCAGTACTTC
TRBJ2-1	TRBV6-2/TRBV6-3	-	TRBD2	CASTRGYNEQFF	TGTGCCTCCACGCGGGGGTACAATGAGCAGTTCTTC
TRBJ1-1	TRBV12-3/TRBV12-4	-	TRBD1	CASRAGQGIPEAFF	TGTGCCAGCAGGGCGGGACAGGGGATCCCTGAAGCTTTCTTT
TRBJ2-1	TRBV18	-	-	CASSPQEEQFF	TGTGCCAGCTCACCACAGGAGGAGCAGTTCTTC
TRBJ1-1	TRBV5-1	-	-	CASSLAGRSEAFF	TGCGCCAGCAGCTTGGCCGGCAGGTCAGAAGCTTTCTTT